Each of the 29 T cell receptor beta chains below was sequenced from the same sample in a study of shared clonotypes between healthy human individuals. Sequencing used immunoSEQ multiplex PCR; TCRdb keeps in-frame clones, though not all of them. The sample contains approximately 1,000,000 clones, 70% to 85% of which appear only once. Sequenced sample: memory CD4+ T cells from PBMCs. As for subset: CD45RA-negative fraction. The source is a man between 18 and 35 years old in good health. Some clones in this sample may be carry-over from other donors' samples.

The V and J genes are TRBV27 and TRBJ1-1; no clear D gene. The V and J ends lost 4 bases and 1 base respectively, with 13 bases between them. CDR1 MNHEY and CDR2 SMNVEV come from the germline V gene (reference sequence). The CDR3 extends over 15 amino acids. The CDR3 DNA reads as TGTGCCAGCAGTTCTTGGCAGGCGGGGAACACTGAAGCTTTCTTT. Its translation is CASSSWQAGNTEAFF.

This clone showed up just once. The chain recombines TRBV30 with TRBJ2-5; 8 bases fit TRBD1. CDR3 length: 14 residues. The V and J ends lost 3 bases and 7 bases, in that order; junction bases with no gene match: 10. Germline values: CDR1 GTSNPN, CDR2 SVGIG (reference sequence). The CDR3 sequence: CAWSPTGVEGTQYF. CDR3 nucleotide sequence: TGTGCCTGGAGCCCGACAGGGGTCGAAGGGACCCAGTACTTC.

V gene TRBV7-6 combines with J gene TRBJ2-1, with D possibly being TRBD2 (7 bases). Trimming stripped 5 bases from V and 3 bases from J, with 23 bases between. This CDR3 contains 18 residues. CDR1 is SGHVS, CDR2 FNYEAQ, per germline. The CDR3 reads CASSQDPQGGGLYNEQFF. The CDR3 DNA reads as TGTGCCAGCAGCCAAGACCCCCAAGGGGGGGGTCTCTACAATGAGCAGTTCTTC.

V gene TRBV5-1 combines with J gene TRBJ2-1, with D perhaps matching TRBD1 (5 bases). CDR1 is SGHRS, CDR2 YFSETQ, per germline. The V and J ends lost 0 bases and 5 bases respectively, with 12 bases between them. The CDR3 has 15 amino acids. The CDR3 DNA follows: TGCGCCAGCAGCTTGGCCCCAGGGATAAACAATGAGCAGTTCTTC. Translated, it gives CASSLAPGINNEQFF.

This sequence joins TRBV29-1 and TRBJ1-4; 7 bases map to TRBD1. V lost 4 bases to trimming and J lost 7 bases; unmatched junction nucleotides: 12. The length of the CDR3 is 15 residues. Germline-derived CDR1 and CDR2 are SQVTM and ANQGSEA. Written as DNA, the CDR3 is TGCAGCGTTGGGGGATTGACAGGGCGGGGTGAAAAACTGTTTTTT. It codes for CSVGGLTGRGEKLFF.

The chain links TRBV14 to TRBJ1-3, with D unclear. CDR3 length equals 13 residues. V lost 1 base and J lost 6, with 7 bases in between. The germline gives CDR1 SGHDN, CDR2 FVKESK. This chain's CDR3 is CASSQGVLNTIYF. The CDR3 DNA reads TGTGCCAGCAGCCAAGGGGTTTTAAACACCATATATTTT.

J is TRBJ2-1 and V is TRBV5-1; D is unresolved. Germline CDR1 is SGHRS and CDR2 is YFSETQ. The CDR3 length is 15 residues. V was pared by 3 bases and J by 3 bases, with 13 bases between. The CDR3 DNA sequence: TGCGCCAGCAGCTCGAGGACCGGACGCTACAATGAGCAGTTCTTC. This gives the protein CASSSRTGRYNEQFF.

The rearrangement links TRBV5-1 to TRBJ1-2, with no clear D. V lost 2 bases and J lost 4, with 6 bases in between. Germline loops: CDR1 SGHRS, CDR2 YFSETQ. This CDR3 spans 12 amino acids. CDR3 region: CASSFGPYGYTF. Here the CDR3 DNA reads TGCGCCAGCAGCTTTGGGCCCTATGGCTACACCTTC.

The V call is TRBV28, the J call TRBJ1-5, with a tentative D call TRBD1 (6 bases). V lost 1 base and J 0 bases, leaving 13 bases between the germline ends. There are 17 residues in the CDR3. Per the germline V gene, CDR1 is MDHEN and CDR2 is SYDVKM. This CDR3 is CASSLYRGGHSNQPQHF. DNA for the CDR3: TGTGCCAGCAGTTTATACCGGGGGGGCCATAGCAATCAGCCCCAGCATTTT.

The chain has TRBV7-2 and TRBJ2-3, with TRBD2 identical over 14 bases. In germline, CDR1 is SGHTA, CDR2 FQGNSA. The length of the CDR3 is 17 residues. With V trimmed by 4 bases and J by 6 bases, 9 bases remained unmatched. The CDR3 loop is CASSSSTSGRARDTQYF. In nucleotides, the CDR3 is TGTGCCAGCAGCTCGTCGACTAGCGGGAGGGCCCGGGATACGCAGTATTTT.

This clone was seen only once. CDR3: CASSTPGQGNSPLHF. In DNA form, the CDR3 reads TGTGCCAGCAGTACGCCGGGACAGGGGAATTCACCCCTCCACTTT. This rearrangement joins TRBV6-1 to TRBJ1-6; 10 positions match TRBD1. This CDR3 has 15 residues. Germline V gene lookup returns CDR1 MNHNS and CDR2 SASEGT. Trimming at V came to 5 bases and at J to 7 bases, leaving 5 bases not matched to a gene.

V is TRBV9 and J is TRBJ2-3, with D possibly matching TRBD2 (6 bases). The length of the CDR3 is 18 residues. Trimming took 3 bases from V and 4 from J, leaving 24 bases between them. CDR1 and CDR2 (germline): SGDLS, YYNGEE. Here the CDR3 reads CASSAEGVGGRWADTQYF. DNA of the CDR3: TGTGCCAGCAGCGCCGAGGGAGTTGGAGGGAGATGGGCAGATACGCAGTATTTT.

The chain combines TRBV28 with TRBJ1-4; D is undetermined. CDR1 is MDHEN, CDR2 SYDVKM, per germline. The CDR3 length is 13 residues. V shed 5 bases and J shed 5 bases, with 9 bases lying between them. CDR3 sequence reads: CASSKPKNEKLFF. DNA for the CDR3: TGTGCCAGCAGTAAGCCTAAAAATGAAAAACTGTTTTTT.

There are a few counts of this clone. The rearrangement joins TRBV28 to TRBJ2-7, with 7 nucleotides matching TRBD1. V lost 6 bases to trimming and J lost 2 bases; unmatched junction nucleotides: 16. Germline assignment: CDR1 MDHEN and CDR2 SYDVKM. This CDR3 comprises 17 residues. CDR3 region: CASSSNTLGQVTYEQYF. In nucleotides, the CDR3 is TGTGCCAGCAGCTCGAATACTTTAGGACAGGTAACCTACGAGCAGTACTTC.

The CDR3 loop reads CAMTSGAYNEQFF. The CDR3 DNA reads as TGTGCCATGACTAGCGGAGCTTACAATGAGCAGTTCTTC. The chain combines TRBV10-3 with TRBJ2-1; 9 nucleotides agree with TRBD2. The length of the CDR3 is 13 residues. Germline V gene sequence: CDR1 ENHRY, CDR2 SYGVKD. Trimming at V came to 9 bases and at J to 4 bases, leaving 4 bases not matched to a gene.

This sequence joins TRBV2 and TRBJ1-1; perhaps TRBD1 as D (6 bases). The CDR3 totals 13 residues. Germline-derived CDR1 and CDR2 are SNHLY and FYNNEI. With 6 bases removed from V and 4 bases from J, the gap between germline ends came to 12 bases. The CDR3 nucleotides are TGTGCCAGCAGAAATAGGGGGACCACTGAAGCTTTCTTT. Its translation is CASRNRGTTEAFF.

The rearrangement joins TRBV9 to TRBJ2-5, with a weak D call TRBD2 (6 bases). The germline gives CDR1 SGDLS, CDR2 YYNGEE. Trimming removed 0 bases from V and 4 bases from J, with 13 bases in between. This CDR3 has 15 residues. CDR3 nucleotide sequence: TGTGCCAGCAGCGTAGGGCTAGCGTTGGGAGAGACCCAGTACTTC. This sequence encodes CASSVGLALGETQYF.

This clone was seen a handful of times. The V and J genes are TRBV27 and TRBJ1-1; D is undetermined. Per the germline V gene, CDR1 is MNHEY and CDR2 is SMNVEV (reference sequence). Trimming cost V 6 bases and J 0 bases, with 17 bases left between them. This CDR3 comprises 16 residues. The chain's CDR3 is CASRQQKLTMNTEAFF. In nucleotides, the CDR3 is TGTGCCAGCAGACAACAGAAGCTTACCATGAACACTGAAGCTTTCTTT.

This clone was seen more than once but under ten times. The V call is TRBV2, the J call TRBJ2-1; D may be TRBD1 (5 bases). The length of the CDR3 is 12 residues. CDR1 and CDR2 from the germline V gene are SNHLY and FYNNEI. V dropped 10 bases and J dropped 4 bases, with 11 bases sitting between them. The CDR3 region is CATQGPYNEQFF. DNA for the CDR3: TGTGCCACCCAGGGCCCTTACAATGAGCAGTTCTTC.

CDR3 in amino acids: CASSPPHQPQHF. For the CDR3, the DNA is TGTGCCAGCAGTCCCCCCCACCAGCCCCAGCATTTT. This chain uses TRBV25-1 with TRBJ1-5; D remains ambiguous. This CDR3 comprises 12 residues. Trimming removed 5 bases from V and 7 bases from J, with 9 bases in between. Germline CDR1 is MGHDK and CDR2 is SYGVNS.

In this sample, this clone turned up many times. The CDR3 loop is CASSPSGSGYGYTF. The CDR3, as DNA: TGTGCCAGCAGCCCCTCGGGGTCCGGCTATGGCTACACCTTC. This chain links TRBV6-1 with TRBJ1-2; D uncertain. There are 14 residues in the CDR3. Trimming took off 6 bases at V and 4 bases at J, with 15 bases between the two ends. Germline V gives CDR1 MNHNS, CDR2 SASEGT.

This chain's CDR3 is CASSPPRGKLFF. CDR3 coding DNA: TGTGCCAGCAGTCCCCCCCGGGGAAAACTGTTTTTT. This chain uses TRBV28 with TRBJ1-4; D call uncertain. In germline, CDR1 is MDHEN, CDR2 SYDVKM. V was pared by 5 bases and J by 10 bases, with 11 bases between. CDR3 length: 12 residues.

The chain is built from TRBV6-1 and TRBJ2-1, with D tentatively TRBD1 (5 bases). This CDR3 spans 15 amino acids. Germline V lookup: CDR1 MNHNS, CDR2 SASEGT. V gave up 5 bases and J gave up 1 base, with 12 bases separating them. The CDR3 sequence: CASSSQVGSYNEQFF. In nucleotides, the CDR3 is TGTGCCAGCAGTTCACAGGTGGGGTCCTACAATGAGCAGTTCTTC.

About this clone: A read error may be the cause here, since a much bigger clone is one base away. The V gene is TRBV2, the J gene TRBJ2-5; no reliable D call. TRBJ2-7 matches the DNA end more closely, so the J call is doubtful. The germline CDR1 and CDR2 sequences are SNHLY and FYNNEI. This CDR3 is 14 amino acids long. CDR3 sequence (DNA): TGTGCCAGCAGTGAGGCAGGTTATCCCTACGAGCAGTACTTC. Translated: CASSEAGYPYEQYF.

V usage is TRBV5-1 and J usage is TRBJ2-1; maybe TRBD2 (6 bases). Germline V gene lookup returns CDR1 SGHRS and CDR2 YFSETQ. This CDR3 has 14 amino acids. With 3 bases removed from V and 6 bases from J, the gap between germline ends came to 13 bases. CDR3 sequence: CASSSGAPINEQFF. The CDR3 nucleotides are TGCGCCAGCAGCTCGGGAGCCCCGATCAATGAGCAGTTCTTC.

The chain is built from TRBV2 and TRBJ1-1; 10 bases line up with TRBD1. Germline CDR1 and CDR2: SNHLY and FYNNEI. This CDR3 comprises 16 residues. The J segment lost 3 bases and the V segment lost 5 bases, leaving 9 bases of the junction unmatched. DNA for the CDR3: TGTGCCAGCAGTCTCGACAGGGGGCGCAGGGACACTGAAGCTTTCTTT. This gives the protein CASSLDRGRRDTEAFF.

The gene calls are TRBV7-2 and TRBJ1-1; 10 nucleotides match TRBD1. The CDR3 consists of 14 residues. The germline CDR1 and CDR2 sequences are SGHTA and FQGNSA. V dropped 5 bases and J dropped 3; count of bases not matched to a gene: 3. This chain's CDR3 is CASSIDRGHTEAFF. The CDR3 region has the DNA TGTGCCAGCAGCATCGACAGGGGGCACACTGAAGCTTTCTTT.

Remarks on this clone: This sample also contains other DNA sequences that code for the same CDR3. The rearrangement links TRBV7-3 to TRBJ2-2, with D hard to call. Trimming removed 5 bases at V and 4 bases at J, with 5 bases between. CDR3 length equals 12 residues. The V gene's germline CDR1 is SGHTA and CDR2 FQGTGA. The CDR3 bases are TGTGCCAGCAGCCCTACCACCGGGGAGCTGTTTTTT. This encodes CASSPTTGELFF. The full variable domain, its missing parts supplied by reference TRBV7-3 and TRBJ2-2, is GAGVSQTPSNKVTEKGKYVELRCDPISGHTALYWYRQSLGQGPEFLIYFQGTGAADDSGLPNDRFFAVRPEGSVSTLKIQRTERGDSAVYLCASSPTTGELFFGEGSRLTVL.

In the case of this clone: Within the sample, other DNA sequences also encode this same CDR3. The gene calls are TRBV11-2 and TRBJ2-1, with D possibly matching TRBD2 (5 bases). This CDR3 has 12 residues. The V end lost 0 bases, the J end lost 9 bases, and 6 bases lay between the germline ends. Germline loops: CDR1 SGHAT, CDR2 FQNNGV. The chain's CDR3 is CASSLDRGEQFF. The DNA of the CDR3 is TGTGCCAGCAGCTTAGATCGGGGTGAGCAGTTCTTC.